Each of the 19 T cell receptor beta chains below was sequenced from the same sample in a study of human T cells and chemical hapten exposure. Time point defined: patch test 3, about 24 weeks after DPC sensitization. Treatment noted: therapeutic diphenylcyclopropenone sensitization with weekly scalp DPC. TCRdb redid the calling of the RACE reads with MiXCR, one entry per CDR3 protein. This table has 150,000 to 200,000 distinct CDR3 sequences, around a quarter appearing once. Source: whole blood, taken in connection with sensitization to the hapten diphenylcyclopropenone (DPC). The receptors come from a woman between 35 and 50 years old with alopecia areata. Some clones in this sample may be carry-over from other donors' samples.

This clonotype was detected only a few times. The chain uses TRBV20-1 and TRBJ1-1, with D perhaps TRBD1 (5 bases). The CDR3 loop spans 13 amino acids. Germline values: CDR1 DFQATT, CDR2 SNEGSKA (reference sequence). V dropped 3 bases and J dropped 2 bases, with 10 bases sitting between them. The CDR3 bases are TGCAGTGCTAGTCGACAGACAAACACTGAAGCTTTCTTT. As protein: CSASRQTNTEAFF.

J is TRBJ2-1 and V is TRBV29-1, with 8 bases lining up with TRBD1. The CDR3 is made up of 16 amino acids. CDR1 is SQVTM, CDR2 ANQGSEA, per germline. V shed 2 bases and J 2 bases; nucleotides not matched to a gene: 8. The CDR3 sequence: CSVEYLGTGTYNEQFF. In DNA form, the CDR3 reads TGCAGCGTTGAATACCTCGGGACAGGTACCTACAATGAGCAGTTCTTC.

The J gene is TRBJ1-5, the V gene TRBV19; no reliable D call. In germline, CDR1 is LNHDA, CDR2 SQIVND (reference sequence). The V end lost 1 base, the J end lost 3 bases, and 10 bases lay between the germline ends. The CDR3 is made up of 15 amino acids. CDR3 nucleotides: TGTGCCAGTAGTATAGGTGGGGTTTCCAATCAGCCCCAGCATTTT. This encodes CASSIGGVSNQPQHF.

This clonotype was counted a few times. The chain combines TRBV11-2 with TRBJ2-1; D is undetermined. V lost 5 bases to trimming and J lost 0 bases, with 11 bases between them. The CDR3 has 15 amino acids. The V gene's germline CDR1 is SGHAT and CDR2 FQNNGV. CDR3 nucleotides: TGTGCCAGCAGCATAACGGGTAGCTCCTACAATGAGCAGTTCTTC. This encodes CASSITGSSYNEQFF.

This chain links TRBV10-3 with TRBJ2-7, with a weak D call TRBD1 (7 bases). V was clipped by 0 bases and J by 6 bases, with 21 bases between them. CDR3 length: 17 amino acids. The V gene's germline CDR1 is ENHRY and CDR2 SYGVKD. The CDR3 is CAISESGGGKGMVEQYF. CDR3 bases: TGTGCCATCAGTGAGTCAGGAGGGGGCAAGGGGATGGTCGAGCAGTACTTC.

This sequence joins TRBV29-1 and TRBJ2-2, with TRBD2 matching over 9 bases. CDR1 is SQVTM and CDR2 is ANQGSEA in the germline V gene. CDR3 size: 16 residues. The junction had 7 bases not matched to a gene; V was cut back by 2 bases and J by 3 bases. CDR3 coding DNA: TGCAGCGTTGAAATGTTGCGGGAGGGCCACACCGGGGAGCTGTTTTTT. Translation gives CSVEMLREGHTGELFF.

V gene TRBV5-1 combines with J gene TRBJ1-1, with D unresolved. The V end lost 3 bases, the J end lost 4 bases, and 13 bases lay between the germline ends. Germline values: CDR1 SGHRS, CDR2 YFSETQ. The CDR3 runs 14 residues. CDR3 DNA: TGCGCCAGCAGCTACGGGCTGGAAAGCACTGAAGCTTTCTTT. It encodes CASSYGLESTEAFF.

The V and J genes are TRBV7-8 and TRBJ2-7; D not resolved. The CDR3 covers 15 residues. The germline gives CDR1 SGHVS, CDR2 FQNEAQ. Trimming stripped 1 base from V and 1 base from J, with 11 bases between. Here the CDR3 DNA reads TGTGCCAGCAGCTTAGATCTCAGCCAGTCCTACGAGCAGTACTTC. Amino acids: CASSLDLSQSYEQYF.

The CDR3 protein is CASSTTLRGNTDTQYF. The CDR3 nucleotides are TGCGCCAGCAGCACAACATTACGGGGCAACACAGATACGCAGTATTTT. This sequence joins TRBV5-1 and TRBJ2-3; D is possibly TRBD1 or TRBD2 (5 bases each). Trimming removed 4 bases at V and 2 bases at J, with 17 bases between. CDR1 is SGHRS and CDR2 is YFSETQ in the germline V gene. This CDR3 has 16 residues.

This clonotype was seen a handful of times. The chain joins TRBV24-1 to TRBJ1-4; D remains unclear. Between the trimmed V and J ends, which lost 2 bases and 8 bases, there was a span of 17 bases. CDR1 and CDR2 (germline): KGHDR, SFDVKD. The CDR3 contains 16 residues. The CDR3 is CATSDSRGMDAEKLFF. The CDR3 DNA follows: TGTGCCACCAGTGATTCGCGCGGGATGGACGCCGAAAAACTGTTTTTT.

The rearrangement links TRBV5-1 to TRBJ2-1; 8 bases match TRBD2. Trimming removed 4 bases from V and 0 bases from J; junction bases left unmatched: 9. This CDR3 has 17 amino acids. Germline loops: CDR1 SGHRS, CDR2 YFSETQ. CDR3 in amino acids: CASSQDGGTSSYNEQFF. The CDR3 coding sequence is TGCGCCAGCAGCCAAGATGGCGGGACTAGCTCCTACAATGAGCAGTTCTTC.

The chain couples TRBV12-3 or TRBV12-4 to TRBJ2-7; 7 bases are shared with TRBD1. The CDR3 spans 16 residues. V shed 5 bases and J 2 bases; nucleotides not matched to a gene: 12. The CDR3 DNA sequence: TGTGCCAGCAGTCCCCGAGACAGGGCCGCCCCCTACGAGCAGTACTTC. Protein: CASSPRDRAAPYEQYF.

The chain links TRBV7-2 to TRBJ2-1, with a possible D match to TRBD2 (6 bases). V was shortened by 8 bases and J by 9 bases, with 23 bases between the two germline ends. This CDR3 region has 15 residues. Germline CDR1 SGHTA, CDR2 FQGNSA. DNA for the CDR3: TGTGCCAGCCGGCTGAGGCAGGGAGCCGGGGGTGAGCAGTTCTTC. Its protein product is CASRLRQGAGGEQFF.

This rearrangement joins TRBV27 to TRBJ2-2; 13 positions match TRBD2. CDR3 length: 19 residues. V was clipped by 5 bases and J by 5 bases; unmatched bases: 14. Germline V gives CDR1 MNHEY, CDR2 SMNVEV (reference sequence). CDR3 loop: CASSPLPGTSGIQTGELFF. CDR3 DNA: TGTGCCAGCAGTCCCCTGCCCGGGACTAGCGGGATTCAAACCGGGGAGCTGTTTTTT.

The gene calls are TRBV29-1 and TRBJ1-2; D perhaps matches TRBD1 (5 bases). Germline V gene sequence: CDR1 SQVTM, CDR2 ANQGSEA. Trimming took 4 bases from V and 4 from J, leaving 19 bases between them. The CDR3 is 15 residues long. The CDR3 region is CSVGWGTSDRYGYTF. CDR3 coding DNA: TGCAGCGTTGGTTGGGGCACCTCCGACCGCTATGGCTACACCTTC.

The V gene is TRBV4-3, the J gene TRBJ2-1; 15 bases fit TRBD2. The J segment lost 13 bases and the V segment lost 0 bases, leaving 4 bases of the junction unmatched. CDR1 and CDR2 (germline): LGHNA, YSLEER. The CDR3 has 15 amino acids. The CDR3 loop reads CASSQDWGLAGGQFF. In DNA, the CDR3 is TGCGCCAGCAGCCAAGATTGGGGACTAGCGGGAGGACAGTTCTTC.

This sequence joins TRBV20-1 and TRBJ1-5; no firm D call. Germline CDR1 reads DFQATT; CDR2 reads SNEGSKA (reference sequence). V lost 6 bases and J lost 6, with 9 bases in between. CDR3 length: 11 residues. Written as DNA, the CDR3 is TGCAGTGCCGCCCCTGTTCAGCCCCAGCATTTT. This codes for CSAAPVQPQHF.

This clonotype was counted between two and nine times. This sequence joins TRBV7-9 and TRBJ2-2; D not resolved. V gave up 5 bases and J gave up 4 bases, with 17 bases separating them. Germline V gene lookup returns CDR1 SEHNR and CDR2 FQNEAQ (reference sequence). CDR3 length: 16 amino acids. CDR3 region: CASSLPAGKTTGELFF. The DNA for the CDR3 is TGTGCCAGCAGCCTCCCTGCCGGAAAGACCACCGGGGAGCTGTTTTTT.

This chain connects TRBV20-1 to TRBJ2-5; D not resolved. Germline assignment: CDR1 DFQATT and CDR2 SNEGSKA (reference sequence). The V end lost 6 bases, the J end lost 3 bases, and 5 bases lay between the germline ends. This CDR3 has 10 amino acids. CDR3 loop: CSAVKETQYF. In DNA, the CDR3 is TGCAGTGCAGTAAAAGAGACCCAGTACTTC.